The 20 T cell receptor beta chains below come from one sample, sequenced in a study of CD8+ T cells in alopecia areata. The treatment is: oral pan-JAK inhibitor, 5-10 mg twice daily. RNA was isolated and reverse transcribed to cDNA, the sequencing template. The assay was immunoSEQ multiplex PCR, and TCRdb's table has in-frame clones only and misses some. The sample contains around 100,000 clones, 56% of which appear only once. The specimen comprised CD4+ T cells sorted from blood, sampled at week 24, from a patient treated with tofacitinib. The receptors derive from a human donor with alopecia areata.

J is TRBJ1-1 and V is TRBV14, with D unresolved. CDR3 length: 12 residues. V was pared by 4 bases and J by 11 bases, with 14 bases between. From germline, CDR1 is SGHDN and CDR2 FVKESK. The CDR3 nucleotides read TGTGCCAGCAGCCGGTACCCCCCCGCGGCTTTCTTT. The encoded protein is CASSRYPPAAFF.

The chain carries TRBV7-2 and TRBJ2-5, with unresolved D. Germline lookup yields CDR1 SGHTA and CDR2 FQGNSA. V lost 5 bases, J lost 1 base, and 8 bases lay in between. The CDR3 loop spans 13 amino acids. The CDR3 loop is CASSPLPQETQYF. The CDR3 DNA follows: TGTGCCAGCAGCCCCTTGCCCCAAGAGACCCAGTACTTC.

A remark on this clone: Other DNA sequences in this sample translate to the same CDR3. The rearrangement uses TRBV30 and TRBJ2-2; no definite D call. Germline V gene sequence: CDR1 GTSNPN, CDR2 SVGIG (reference sequence). The CDR3 covers 11 residues. V lost 0 bases and J lost 8, with 4 bases in between. CDR3 sequence (DNA): TGTGCCTGGAGTGTTGGGGGGGAGCTGTTTTTT. This gives the protein CAWSVGGELFF.

The CDR3 reads CAISEGFLNTEAFF. CDR3 DNA: TGTGCCATCAGTGAAGGCTTTTTGAACACTGAAGCTTTCTTT. The V call is TRBV10-3, the J call TRBJ1-1, with unresolved D. V was clipped by 3 bases and J by 0 bases, with 8 bases between them. Germline V gene data show CDR1 as ENHRY and CDR2 as SYGVKD. This CDR3 spans 14 amino acids.

This clone was counted once. J is TRBJ2-4 and V is TRBV11-2, with 15 bases that match TRBD2. CDR1 and CDR2 from the germline V gene are SGHAT and FQNNGV. J lost 0 bases, V lost 5 bases, and 8 bases had no gene match. This CDR3 region has 19 residues. The CDR3 sequence is CASSLHGLAGGLAKNIQYF. DNA for the CDR3: TGTGCCAGCAGCCTCCATGGACTAGCGGGGGGGCTAGCCAAAAACATTCAGTACTTC.

This clone was observed a few times. This chain links TRBV20-1 with TRBJ2-5; maybe TRBD1 (6 bases). The CDR3 is 10 residues long. The germline CDR1 and CDR2 sequences are DFQATT and SNEGSKA (reference sequence). V was shortened by 5 bases and J by 9 bases, with 10 bases between the two germline ends. CDR3 residues: CSAQSGAQYF. CDR3 bases: TGCAGTGCTCAATCAGGGGCCCAGTACTTC.

This clone was seen more than once but under ten times. The gene calls are TRBV6-5 and TRBJ2-1; a possible D gene is TRBD2 (6 bases). The CDR3 has 13 residues. CDR1 is MNHEY, CDR2 SVGAGI, per germline. V was cut by 7 bases and J by 9 bases, with 16 bases left in between. CDR3 DNA: TGTGCCAGCACCGTCTCCGGGACTTTTGAGCAGTTCTTC. As protein: CASTVSGTFEQFF.

This clone has only a few counts. The chain recombines TRBV29-1 with TRBJ2-2; no clear D gene. Trimming removed 0 bases from V and 6 bases from J, with 11 bases in between. The CDR3 is made up of 14 amino acids. The germline V gene encodes CDR1 SQVTM and CDR2 ANQGSEA. This CDR3 reads CSVEDPRVAGELFF. CDR3 DNA: TGCAGCGTTGAAGATCCCCGGGTTGCCGGGGAGCTGTTTTTT.

The chain uses TRBV7-2 and TRBJ2-7, with a weak D call TRBD2 (7 bases). Germline V gene lookup returns CDR1 SGHTA and CDR2 FQGNSA. This CDR3 comprises 15 residues. V was cut by 5 bases and J by 4 bases, with 18 bases left in between. This chain's CDR3 is CASSLNGRGPYEQYF. The DNA for the CDR3 is TGTGCCAGCAGCCTAAATGGGCGGGGGCCTTACGAGCAGTACTTC.

In this sample, this clone turned up a few times. This chain uses TRBV9 with TRBJ1-6, with 11 nucleotides matching TRBD1. Trimming took 4 bases from V and 8 from J; bases not matched to a gene: 5. Germline CDR1 is SGDLS and CDR2 is YYNGEE. The CDR3 sequence is 15 residues long. CDR3 sequence (DNA): TGTGCCAGCAGCCCCGGACAGGGGGCTTATTCACCCCTCCACTTT. Protein product: CASSPGQGAYSPLHF. Full variable domain (outside the CDR3, taken from reference TRBV9 and TRBJ1-6): DSGVTQTPKHLITATGQRVTLRCSPRSGDLSVYWYQQSLDQGLQFLIQYYNGEERAKGNILERFSAQQFPDLHSELNLSSLELGDSALYFCASSPGQGAYSPLHFGNGTRLTVT.

The V call is TRBV18, the J call TRBJ2-3; D is possibly TRBD2 (5 bases). CDR1 and CDR2 from the germline V gene are KGHSH and LQKENI. V was shortened by 4 bases and J by 4 bases, with 12 bases between the two germline ends. The CDR3 covers 14 residues. The DNA of the CDR3 is TGTGCCAGCTCACTCCGGGATTCCGCAGATACGCAGTATTTT. This gives the protein CASSLRDSADTQYF.

The V gene is TRBV7-9, the J gene TRBJ1-6; the D is unclear. V lost 1 base, J lost 5 bases, and 0 bases lay in between. The CDR3 covers 12 residues. Germline CDR1 reads SEHNR; CDR2 reads FQNEAQ (reference sequence). The CDR3 loop is CASSLDNSPLHF. As DNA, the CDR3 is TGTGCCAGCAGCTTAGATAATTCACCCCTCCACTTT. The variable domain in full, completed from reference TRBV7-9 and TRBJ1-6, reads DTGVSQNPRHKITKRGQNVTFRCDPISEHNRLYWYRQTLGQGPEFLTYFQNEAQLEKSRLLSDRFSAERPKGSFSTLEIQRTEQGDSAMYLCASSLDNSPLHFGNGTRLTVT.

The chain has TRBV11-2 and TRBJ1-5; D uncertain. CDR1 is SGHAT and CDR2 is FQNNGV in the germline V gene. The CDR3 length is 16 residues. Trimming shortened V by 1 base and J by 2 bases, and 12 bases separated the two germline ends. The CDR3 loop reads CASSLGLRGGNQPQHF. The CDR3 region has the DNA TGTGCCAGCAGCTTAGGTTTGCGTGGGGGCAATCAGCCCCAGCATTTT.

Notes on this clone: This sample also contains other DNA sequences that code for the same CDR3. The V and J genes are TRBV30 and TRBJ1-1; D is ambiguous. CDR1 is GTSNPN, CDR2 SVGIG, per germline (reference sequence). The CDR3 sequence is 13 residues long. Trimming shortened V by 2 bases and J by 1 base, and 8 bases separated the two germline ends. Here the CDR3 DNA reads TGTGCCTGGAGTTCGGGTGGGAACACTGAAGCTTTCTTT. Translating it yields CAWSSGGNTEAFF.

The chain combines TRBV4-1 with TRBJ2-5; 7 bases are shared with TRBD2. Germline trimming cut 0 bases from V and 6 bases from J; bases unmatched to any gene: 4. The CDR3 runs to 14 residues. Germline values: CDR1 MGHRA, CDR2 YSYEKL. The CDR3 sequence is CASSQDRGSQTQYF. The CDR3 DNA sequence: TGCGCCAGCAGCCAAGACCGCGGGAGCCAGACCCAGTACTTC.

The genes are TRBV13 and TRBJ1-1; TRBD1 is a possible D gene (6 bases). The V end lost 5 bases, the J end lost 3 bases, and 16 bases lay between the germline ends. This CDR3 is built from 15 residues. Germline CDR1 and CDR2: PRHDT and FYEKMQ (reference sequence). The CDR3 DNA is TGTGCCAGCAGCACCCGAGGGGGGAGGGACACTGAAGCTTTCTTT. Translating it yields CASSTRGGRDTEAFF. The full variable domain, in which reference TRBV13 and TRBJ1-1 provide the parts outside the CDR3, is AAGVIQSPRHLIKEKRETATLKCYPIPRHDTVYWYQQGPGQDPQFLISFYEKMQSDKGSIPDRFSAQQFSDYHSELNMSSLELGDSALYFCASSTRGGRDTEAFFGQGTRLTVV.

The chain is built from TRBV4-3 and TRBJ2-1, with D maybe TRBD2 (6 bases). The CDR3 totals 14 residues. Trimming stripped 3 bases from V and 6 bases from J, with 12 bases between. CDR1 is LGHNA, CDR2 YSLEER, per germline. Here the CDR3 reads CASSQGLDTNEQFF. The CDR3 DNA reads as TGCGCCAGCAGCCAGGGACTGGATACCAATGAGCAGTTCTTC.

The V and J genes are TRBV6-5 and TRBJ2-3; TRBD1 aligns across 8 bases. This CDR3 spans 15 amino acids. Germline CDR1 is MNHEY and CDR2 is SVGAGI. The V segment lost 2 bases and the J segment 3 bases; nucleotides outside the gene matches: 4. CDR3: CASSYQGAGTDTQYF. CDR3 bases: TGTGCCAGCAGTTACCAGGGGGCAGGGACAGATACGCAGTATTTT.

The chain joins TRBV4-1 to TRBJ2-1; the D gene is possibly TRBD1 (6 bases). Germline V gene data show CDR1 as MGHRA and CDR2 as YSYEKL. Trimming shortened V by 4 bases and J by 5 bases, and 15 bases separated the two germline ends. This CDR3 is 15 amino acids long. CDR3 sequence: CASSPPQGTHNEQFF. The CDR3 coding sequence is TGCGCCAGCAGCCCCCCGCAGGGGACCCACAATGAGCAGTTCTTC.

CDR3 nucleotides: TGCGCCAGCAGCTCCTCAGACAGCGGGGGAGGCGAAAAACTGTTTTTT. It is translated as CASSSSDSGGGEKLFF. The V gene is TRBV5-1, the J gene TRBJ1-4; possible D gene TRBD1, 5 bases. Germline assignment: CDR1 SGHRS and CDR2 YFSETQ. Deletions cut 3 bases from V and 8 bases from J, with 20 bases between. CDR3 length: 16 amino acids.